This is a list of T cell receptor beta chains from one sample in a study of control samples from healthy donors and cancer patients. Data came from immunoSEQ multiplex PCR; TCRdb stores just in-frame clones and leaves some out. This repertoire shows around 150,000 clones, roughly 90% found once; its top ten account for around 11%. The source material was blood. Receptors originate from a man aged 25 to 45 in good health. CDR3s include the opening cysteine and the closing phenylalanine or tryptophan. The D gene is left open where the match is weak. Clone size is shown for a subset of rows, as once, few, many or a class of expanded clone.

>-|TRBJ1-2|TRBV5-1|TRBD1
TGCGCCAGCACCCCAGGGGGAGGGGATGGCTACACCTTC
CASTPGGGDGYTF
>-|TRBJ1-4|TRBV18|TRBD1
TGTGCCAGCTCACCACAGGGGGCAGGGGAAAAACTGTTTTTT
CASSPQGAGEKLFF
>-|TRBJ1-6|TRBV6-5|-
TGTGCCAGCCAAAGGTCCGGGACATATAATTCACCCCTCCACTTT
CASQRSGTYNSPLHF
>-|TRBJ2-2|TRBV3-1/TRBV3-2|TRBD2
TGTGCCAGCAGCCCCCGACTAGCGCTGAACACCGGGGAGCTGTTTTTT
CASSPRLALNTGELFF
>-|TRBJ1-2|TRBV14|-
TGTGCCAGCAGCCAAGATCAGAGTTACTATGGCTACACCTTC
CASSQDQSYYGYTF
>-|TRBJ1-6|TRBV6-1|-
TGTGCCAGCAGTGAGTACTCGGGCGGCGATTCACCCCTCCACTTT
CASSEYSGGDSPLHF
>-|TRBJ2-4|TRBV28|TRBD1
TGTGCCAGCAGTTTGGAAAGGGGACAGGCTACCCTCCTAGCCAAAAACATTCAGTACTTC
CASSLERGQATLLAKNIQYF
>-|TRBJ1-1|TRBV5-5|TRBD1
TGTGCCAGCAGTGCTGAGGGGGCGAGAATGAACACTGAAGCTTTCTTT
CASSAEGARMNTEAFF
>-|TRBJ1-1|TRBV9|-
TGTGCCAGCAGCCCTGGACATTTGAACACTGAAGCTTTCTTT
CASSPGHLNTEAFF
>-|TRBJ1-2|TRBV7-9|TRBD1
TGTGCCAGCAGCATGACAGGGTTTCATTCGACGAATTATGGCTACACCTTC
CASSMTGFHSTNYGYTF
>-|TRBJ1-6|TRBV12-2|-
TGTGCAAGTCGCTTACCACAGGGGAATGATTCACCCCTCCACTTT
CASRLPQGNDSPLHF
>-|TRBJ2-3|TRBV4-3|TRBD2
TGCGCCAGCAGCCAAGATCTGGGGGGTAGCGGGAGTGTACATACGCAGTATTTT
CASSQDLGGSGSVHTQYF
>once|TRBJ2-3|TRBV6-5|-
TGTGCCAGCAGTTACGGGGCGGGGATCACAGATACGCAGTATTTT
CASSYGAGITDTQYF
>-|TRBJ2-1|TRBV5-1|-
TGCGCCAGCAGCTTGCAGTATGAGCAGTTCTTC
CASSLQYEQFF
>-|TRBJ2-2|TRBV9|-
TGTGCCAGCAGCGTAGGAGGTTTAAACACCGGGGAGCTGTTTTTT
CASSVGGLNTGELFF
>-|TRBJ1-1|TRBV19|-
TGTGCCAGTAGTATCGGGGTCGCTGAAGCTTTCTTT
CASSIGVAEAFF
>-|TRBJ1-6|TRBV9|TRBD1
TGTGCCAGCAGCGGAGGTCGGGACAGTAATTCACCCCTCCACTTT
CASSGGRDSNSPLHF
>-|TRBJ1-1|TRBV4-1|TRBD1
TGCGCCAGCAGCCAAACCTTTGGGACAGAGGATGCGGCTTTCTTT
CASSQTFGTEDAAFF
>-|TRBJ1-1|TRBV12-5|-
TGTGCTAGTGGTTTGGGGGGGGAAGCTTTCTTT
CASGLGGEAFF
>-|TRBJ1-6|TRBV5-1|-
TGCGCCAGCAGCATAAAGGGGTCACCCCTCCACTTT
CASSIKGSPLHF
>-|TRBJ2-1|TRBV7-2|-
TGTGCCAGCAGCACCGGGCCTGACAATGAGCAGTTCTTC
CASSTGPDNEQFF
>-|TRBJ1-1|TRBV19|-
TGTGCCAGTACAATCAACACTGAAGCTTTCTTT
CASTINTEAFF
>-|TRBJ2-7|TRBV11-1|-
TGTGCCAGCAGCCGCCGGGACGGAGCCTACGAGCAGTACTTC
CASSRRDGAYEQYF
>few|TRBJ2-7|TRBV24-1|-
TGTGCCACCAGTGATTTGGGAGGGCACGAGCAGTACTTC
CATSDLGGHEQYF
>once|TRBJ1-2|TRBV27|TRBD1
TGTGCCAGCAGCTATGAGAGGGGGCGGGGCTACACCTTC
CASSYERGRGYTF
>few|TRBJ1-1|TRBV5-1|-
TGCGCCAGCAGCACCGACAAGGGAACTGAAGCTTTCTTT
CASSTDKGTEAFF
>once|TRBJ2-5|TRBV9|TRBD1
TGTGCCAGCAGCAGGGACAGGGGTGGCCAAGAGACCCAGTACTTC
CASSRDRGGQETQYF
>-|TRBJ1-3|TRBV5-8|TRBD1
TGTGCCAGCAGCTGGGAACAGGGGCAGTCTGGAAACACCATATATTTT
CASSWEQGQSGNTIYF
>-|TRBJ2-3|TRBV29-1|-
TGCAGCTTCATGGACGGGCTTGACACAGATACGCAGTATTTT
CSFMDGLDTDTQYF
>-|TRBJ2-5|TRBV7-9|-
TGTGCCAGCACCTTAAGGGCGGGGATGACCTTTGAGACCCAGTACTTC
CASTLRAGMTFETQYF
>-|TRBJ2-7|TRBV18|-
TGTGCCAGCTCACCGTACGACTCCTACGAGCAGTACTTC
CASSPYDSYEQYF
>once|TRBJ1-1|TRBV6-2/TRBV6-3|TRBD1
TGTGCCAGCAGTCCGGGACAGGGCTTCATGAACACTGAAGCTTTCTTT
CASSPGQGFMNTEAFF
>-|TRBJ2-1|TRBV9|-
TGTGCCAGCATCTTATCGGGCGGGGACAATGAGCAGTTCTTC
CASILSGGDNEQFF
>medium-sized|TRBJ1-2|TRBV7-8|-
TGTGCCAGCAGCTTCGACAGGTCCCACTACACCTTC
CASSFDRSHYTF
>-|TRBJ1-1|TRBV7-9|-
TGTGCCAGCATTCGAGCCGGGGCTGAAGCTTTCTTT
CASIRAGAEAFF
>once|TRBJ1-5|TRBV6-1|-
TGTGCCAGCAGTGAAGCGGGGGTCAATCAGCCCCAGCATTTT
CASSEAGVNQPQHF
>-|TRBJ1-6|TRBV5-4|-
TGTGCCAGCAGCCCGGGCTCCCAGCGGAATTCACCCCTCCACTTT
CASSPGSQRNSPLHF
>-|TRBJ2-5|TRBV29-1|-
TGCAGCGTTATGGTCTCGGTAGGAAGGGAGACCCAGTACTTC
CSVMVSVGRETQYF
>once|TRBJ1-1|TRBV7-2|-
TGTGCCAGCAGCTTAACAGGGTACACTGAAGCTTTCTTT
CASSLTGYTEAFF
>-|TRBJ2-4|TRBV6-1|TRBD1
TGTGCCAGCAGTGAAGCTCCGACAGGGAGTGCCAAAAACATTCAGTACTTC
CASSEAPTGSAKNIQYF
>-|TRBJ2-3|TRBV2|-
TGTGCCAGCAGTGAAGCGGGACTAGATACGCAGTATTTT
CASSEAGLDTQYF
>-|TRBJ2-7|TRBV5-1|-
TGCGCCAGCAGCAGGAACAGGGTCGCCTACGAGCAGTACTTC
CASSRNRVAYEQYF